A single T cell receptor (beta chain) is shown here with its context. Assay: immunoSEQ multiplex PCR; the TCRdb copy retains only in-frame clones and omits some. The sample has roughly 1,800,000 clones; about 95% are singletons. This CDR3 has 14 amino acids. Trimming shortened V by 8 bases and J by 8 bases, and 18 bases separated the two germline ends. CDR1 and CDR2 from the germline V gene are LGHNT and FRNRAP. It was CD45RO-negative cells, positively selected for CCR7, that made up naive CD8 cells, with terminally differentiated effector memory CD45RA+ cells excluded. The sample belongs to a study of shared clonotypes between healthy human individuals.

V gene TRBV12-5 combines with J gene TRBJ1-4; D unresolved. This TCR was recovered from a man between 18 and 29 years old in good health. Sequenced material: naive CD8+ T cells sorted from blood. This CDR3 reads CASPSRELVEKLFF. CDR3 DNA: TGTGCTAGTCCCTCGAGGGAATTAGTGGAAAAACTGTTTTTT.